The clone carrying this T cell receptor (beta chain) was seen repeatedly, ten times or more. Antigen specificity is unknown. This entry belongs to a study of T cells in Graves' hyperthyroidism and ophthalmopathy. Overall study results and limits: Most expanded thyroid clonotypes above 0.001 also appeared in blood. The model identified upcoming ophthalmopathy a median around 7.1 months ahead of onset.

Clinical symptoms, serum thyroxine and TRAb, thyroid ultrasound and orbital computed tomography together formed the diagnostic basis. Amplified TCR beta CDR3 regions derived from RNA transcripts. When the TCR CDR3 underwent first-round RT-PCR, the HTBI primer set was used. TCRdb reanalysed the multiplex PCR reads using MiXCR and keeps one entry per CDR3 protein. The profile shows under 350,000 distinct CDR3 sequences, about 15% of them singletons. The CDR3 runs to 13 residues. V gave up 2 bases and J gave up 11 bases, with 15 bases separating them. Per germline, CDR1 SEHNR and CDR2 FQNEAQ (reference sequence).

The receptor was isolated from a woman aged 60 to 75 with Graves' ophthalmopathy. The sequenced sample consisted of blood. The V and J genes are TRBV7-9 and TRBJ1-1; a possible D gene is TRBD1 (5 bases). This CDR3 reads CASSLLNGRGAFF. Written as DNA, the CDR3 is TGTGCCAGCAGCTTATTGAACGGGAGGGGCGCTTTCTTT.